This T cell receptor (beta chain) is drawn from a study of T cell changes during pregnancy in multiple sclerosis. Some clones are missing from TCRdb's copy, which holds only in-frame ones; the method was immunoSEQ multiplex PCR. Of more than 50,000 clones listed, 89% were seen once; the top ten hold 2% to 3%. Source: peripheral blood, taken in the first trimester of pregnancy. The receptor comes from a female donor with multiple sclerosis, enrolled in a pregnancy study.

CDR3 bases: TGTGCCAGCAGCCCCGGACAGGGGGTGGCCCAGTACTTC. Translation: CASSPGQGVAQYF. J is TRBJ2-5 and V is TRBV7-2, with 10 nucleotides matching TRBD1. V was pared by 5 bases and J by 9 bases, with 6 bases of the junction left unmatched. CDR1 and CDR2 (germline): SGHTA, FQGNSA. The CDR3 is made up of 13 amino acids.